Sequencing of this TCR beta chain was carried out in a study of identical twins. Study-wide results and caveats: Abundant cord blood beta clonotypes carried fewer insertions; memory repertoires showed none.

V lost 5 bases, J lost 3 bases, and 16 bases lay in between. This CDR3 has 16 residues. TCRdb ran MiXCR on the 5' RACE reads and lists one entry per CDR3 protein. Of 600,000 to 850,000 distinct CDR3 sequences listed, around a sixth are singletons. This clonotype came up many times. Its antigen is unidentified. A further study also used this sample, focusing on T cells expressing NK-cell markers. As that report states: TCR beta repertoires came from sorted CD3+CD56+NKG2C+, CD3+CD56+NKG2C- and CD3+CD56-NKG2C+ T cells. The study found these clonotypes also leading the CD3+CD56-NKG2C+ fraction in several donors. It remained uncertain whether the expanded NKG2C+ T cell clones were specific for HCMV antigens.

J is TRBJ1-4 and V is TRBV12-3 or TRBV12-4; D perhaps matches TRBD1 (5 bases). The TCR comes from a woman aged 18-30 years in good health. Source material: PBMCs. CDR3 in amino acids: CASSPARGVANEKLFF. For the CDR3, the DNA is TGTGCCAGCAGTCCAGCACGGGGGGTGGCTAATGAAAAACTGTTTTTT.